Listed here are 32 T cell receptor beta chains from one sample, sequenced in a study of T cell repertoires in cytomegalovirus infection. TCRdb ran MiXCR on the reads and lists one entry per CDR3 protein. The table records about 310,000 distinct CDR3 sequences, 20% to 25% of them present only once. Their antigens remain unidentified. The sequences come from cultured PBMCs, collected from culture after CMV antigen stimulation. The receptors come from a human donor in good health (CMV status not recorded). Some clones in this sample may be carry-over from other donors' samples.

A few counts support this clonotype. The V and J genes are TRBV5-1 and TRBJ2-6, with D perhaps TRBD2 (6 bases). The length of the CDR3 is 19 residues. Germline V gene lookup returns CDR1 SGHRS and CDR2 YFSETQ. Trimming removed 1 base from V and 4 bases from J, with 21 bases in between. The CDR3: CASSLFPGGGISGANVLTF. The CDR3 coding sequence is TGCGCCAGCAGCTTGTTTCCCGGGGGAGGAATTTCAGGGGCCAACGTCCTGACTTTC. The full variable domain, with the rest looked up from reference TRBV5-1 and TRBJ2-6, is KAGVTQTPRYLIKTRGQQVTLSCSPISGHRSVSWYQQTPGQGLQFLFEYFSETQRNKGNFPGRFSGRQFSNSRSEMNVSTLELGDSALYLCASSLFPGGGISGANVLTFGAGSRLTVL.

The J gene is TRBJ2-5, the V gene TRBV4-3; D remains ambiguous. Germline assignment: CDR1 LGHNA and CDR2 YSLEER. Trimming took 0 bases from V and 4 from J, leaving 9 bases between them. This CDR3 is 14 amino acids long. CDR3 sequence (DNA): TGCGCCAGCAGCCAAGATTTCGGTAGAGAGACCCAGTACTTC. Translating it yields CASSQDFGRETQYF.

There are a few counts of this clonotype. This chain uses TRBV7-9 with TRBJ2-1; 8 nucleotides agree with TRBD2. From germline, CDR1 is SEHNR and CDR2 FQNEAQ (reference sequence). The length of the CDR3 is 19 residues. Losses at the gene ends were 5 bases for V and 1 base for J; bases not matched to a gene: 16. CDR3 region: CASSRETIRAGASYNEQFF. As DNA, the CDR3 is TGTGCCAGCAGCCGCGAAACGATAAGAGCGGGAGCGTCCTACAATGAGCAGTTCTTC.

This clonotype has a handful of counts. The chain has TRBV27 and TRBJ2-1, with TRBD2 matching 7 bases. Germline-derived CDR1 and CDR2 are MNHEY and SMNVEV (reference sequence). The J segment lost 4 bases and the V segment lost 4 bases, leaving 13 bases of the junction unmatched. The CDR3 is 17 residues long. The CDR3 bases are TGTGCCAGCAGTTCTGAGACTAGCCCTAGCTTATACAATGAGCAGTTCTTC. Translated: CASSSETSPSLYNEQFF.

This clonotype was counted only a few times. V and J are TRBV7-8 and TRBJ2-7; TRBD2 aligns across 7 bases. Germline V gives CDR1 SGHVS, CDR2 FQNEAQ. This CDR3 has 17 amino acids. J lost 0 bases, V lost 7 bases, and 15 bases had no gene match. The CDR3 spells CASKRDSSGASSYEQYF. Here the CDR3 DNA reads TGTGCCAGCAAACGGGATTCTAGCGGAGCCTCCTCCTACGAGCAGTACTTC.

This clonotype was counted a few times. The chain carries TRBV6-2 or TRBV6-3 and TRBJ1-2; D is ambiguous. Deletions cut 7 bases from V and 3 bases from J, with 21 bases between. Germline loops: CDR1 MNHEY, CDR2 SVGEGT. The CDR3 sequence is 16 residues long. The CDR3, as DNA: TGTGCCAGCACCCACATCGGGCCAAGAGTTTACTATGGCTACACCTTC. It codes for CASTHIGPRVYYGYTF.

Remarks on this clonotype: A much larger clone is a single base away; this may be a read error. The CDR3 DNA reads TGTGCCAGCAGTTCCAGGTCTAGCGGGCTCAATGAGCAGTTCTTC. Translating gives CASSSRSSGLNEQFF. This chain connects TRBV27 to TRBJ2-1, with 8 bases aligning to TRBD2. The length of the CDR3 is 15 residues. Germline values: CDR1 MNHEY, CDR2 SMNVEV (reference sequence). Losses at the gene ends were 4 bases for V and 6 bases for J; bases not matched to a gene: 8.

This clonotype came up a few times. V gene TRBV5-6 combines with J gene TRBJ2-1, with 8 bases that match TRBD2. In germline, CDR1 is SGHDT, CDR2 YYEEEE. There are 14 residues in the CDR3. Trimming removed 5 bases from V and 7 bases from J; junction bases left unmatched: 8. CDR3 DNA sequence: TGTGCCAGCAGTTTTTCCGGGACTAGTAATGAGCAGTTCTTC. This gives the protein CASSFSGTSNEQFF. The full variable domain, rest sourced from reference TRBV5-6 and TRBJ2-1, is DAGVTQSPTHLIKTRGQQVTLRCSPKSGHDTVSWYQQALGQGPQFIFQYYEEEERQRGNFPDRFSGHQFPNYSSELNVNALLLGDSALYLCASSFSGTSNEQFFGPGTRLTVL.

The J gene is TRBJ2-3, the V gene TRBV6-1; D gene unclear. V lost 2 bases and J lost 4, with 4 bases in between. The CDR3 totals 12 residues. Germline values: CDR1 MNHNS, CDR2 SASEGT. The CDR3 DNA follows: TGTGCCAGCAGTGAATGGGCAGATACGCAGTATTTT. Translation: CASSEWADTQYF.

The chain combines TRBV4-1 with TRBJ2-1; D is perhaps TRBD1 (5 bases). Per the germline V gene, CDR1 is MGHRA and CDR2 is YSYEKL. This CDR3 spans 15 amino acids. V lost 1 base and J 5 bases, leaving 12 bases between the germline ends. As DNA, the CDR3 is TGCGCCAGCAGCCAAGTAGGGGCATCCAACAATGAGCAGTTCTTC. Its protein is CASSQVGASNNEQFF.

The rearrangement links TRBV11-3 to TRBJ2-2; the match to TRBD2 covers 8 bases. Trimming removed 5 bases from V and 0 bases from J; junction bases left unmatched: 2. The germline V gene has CDR1 SGHNT and CDR2 YENEEA. The CDR3 covers 15 residues. DNA for the CDR3: TGTGCCAGCAGCGAGGGACTAGCGAACACCGGGGAGCTGTTTTTT. Residues: CASSEGLANTGELFF. Based on the CDR3 plus reference TRBV11-3 and TRBJ2-2, the full variable domain is EAGVVQSPRYKIIEKKQPVAFWCNPISGHNTLYWYLQNLGQGPELLIRYENEEAVDDSQLPKDRFSAERLKGVDSTLKIQPAELGDSAVYLCASSEGLANTGELFFGEGSRLTVL.

The chain couples TRBV12-3 or TRBV12-4 to TRBJ2-3; TRBD2 aligns across 14 bases. The CDR3 is 18 residues long. Losses at the gene ends were 5 bases for V and 0 bases for J; bases not matched to a gene: 7. CDR3 region: CASSRRTSGRQSTDTQYF. CDR3 DNA: TGTGCCAGCAGTCGGCGGACTAGCGGGAGGCAAAGCACAGATACGCAGTATTTT.

There are a few counts of this clonotype. The chain couples TRBV7-9 to TRBJ1-5, with D hard to call. Germline CDR1 reads SEHNR; CDR2 reads FQNEAQ (reference sequence). Trimming removed 7 bases from V and 3 bases from J, with 10 bases in between. This CDR3 has 13 amino acids. CDR3 in DNA: TGTGCCAGCACTAGACGGCTCAATCAGCCCCAGCATTTT. Amino acid sequence: CASTRRLNQPQHF.

This clonotype was counted many times. The chain has TRBV6-1 and TRBJ1-5, with 9 bases lining up with TRBD1. Per germline, CDR1 MNHNS and CDR2 SASEGT. V shed 6 bases, J shed 6 bases, and the junction held 3 bases outside the gene matches. CDR3 length: 13 amino acids. CDR3 bases: TGTGCCAGCAGGGACAGGGGCGGTCAGCCCCAGCATTTT. Protein product: CASRDRGGQPQHF.

This clonotype was seen a few times. This rearrangement joins TRBV7-8 to TRBJ2-7, with D hard to call. Germline CDR1 SGHVS, CDR2 FQNEAQ. V was clipped by 4 bases and J by 8 bases, with 12 bases between them. CDR3 length: 12 residues. DNA of the CDR3: TGTGCCAGCAGCTACTCGACTGGACAGCAGTACGTC. It encodes CASSYSTGQQYV.

The chain has TRBV9 and TRBJ2-1; 10 positions match TRBD2. CDR3 length: 16 residues. CDR1 is SGDLS and CDR2 is YYNGEE in the germline V gene. The V segment lost 2 bases and the J segment 3 bases; nucleotides outside the gene matches: 5. The CDR3 DNA reads TGTGCCAGCAGCGTCCAAGCGGGAGGGGGCTACAATGAGCAGTTCTTC. Encoded protein: CASSVQAGGGYNEQFF.

This clonotype has a count of ten or more. The J gene is TRBJ1-2, the V gene TRBV24-1; perhaps TRBD1 as D (5 bases). This CDR3 region has 14 residues. V was pared by 4 bases and J by 3 bases, with 11 bases between. Germline-derived CDR1 and CDR2 are KGHDR and SFDVKD. The CDR3 nucleotides read TGTGCCACCAGTGAGCAGGACAAGGACTATGGCTACACCTTC. Translation gives CATSEQDKDYGYTF.

The genes are TRBV28 and TRBJ2-5, with D perhaps being TRBD1 or TRBD2 (5 bases each). Germline CDR1 reads MDHEN; CDR2 reads SYDVKM. Between the trimmed V and J ends, which lost 3 bases and 5 bases, there was a span of 22 bases. The CDR3 length is 17 residues. CDR3 in amino acids: CASSFEGRKNNLETQYF. CDR3 sequence (DNA): TGTGCCAGCAGTTTTGAGGGACGCAAAAACAATTTGGAGACCCAGTACTTC. Supplemented by reference TRBV28 and TRBJ2-5, the full variable domain reads DVKVTQSSRYLVKRTGEKVFLECVQDMDHENMFWYRQDPGLGLRLIYFSYDVKMKEKGDIPEGYSVSREKKERFSLILESASTNQTSMYLCASSFEGRKNNLETQYFGPGTRLLVL.

This clonotype was recorded many times. The chain recombines TRBV7-9 with TRBJ2-1; TRBD2 matches 9 bases. Germline values: CDR1 SEHNR, CDR2 FQNEAQ (reference sequence). The CDR3 is made up of 15 amino acids. The J segment lost 3 bases and the V segment lost 5 bases, leaving 5 bases of the junction unmatched. The CDR3 DNA reads TGTGCCAGCAGCCCACGGACTAGCGTCTACAATGAGCAGTTCTTC. It yields the protein CASSPRTSVYNEQFF.

The chain uses TRBV10-2 and TRBJ2-1; 12 bases fit TRBD2. The CDR3 is made up of 15 amino acids. The V gene end was trimmed by 6 bases and the J gene end by 7 bases; junction bases not matched to a gene: 7. CDR1 is WSHSY, CDR2 SAAADI, per germline. The CDR3 nucleotides are TGCGCCAGCAGACTGACTAGCGGGAGTGGGAATGAGCAGTTCTTC. Its translation is CASRLTSGSGNEQFF.

V gene TRBV4-1 combines with J gene TRBJ1-5; D is undetermined. CDR3 length: 14 residues. Trimming left V 0 bases short and J 4 bases short, with 7 bases between. CDR1 MGHRA and CDR2 YSYEKL come from the germline V gene. This CDR3 is CASSQEPGNQPQHF. The CDR3 DNA follows: TGCGCCAGCAGCCAAGAACCGGGAAATCAGCCCCAGCATTTT.

This clonotype has a count of ten or more. The gene calls are TRBV7-8 and TRBJ1-3; possibly TRBD1 for D (5 bases). This CDR3 comprises 17 residues. V gave up 5 bases and J gave up 1 base, with 18 bases separating them. The germline V gene encodes CDR1 SGHVS and CDR2 FQNEAQ. DNA of the CDR3: TGTGCCAGCAGCGACGGCCGCCGCGGGGCTTCTGGAAACACCATATATTTT. As protein: CASSDGRRGASGNTIYF.

The rearrangement uses TRBV19 and TRBJ2-1, with TRBD1 matching 7 bases. The CDR3 runs 14 residues. After removal of 4 bases from V and 8 bases from J, the junction contained 8 bases not matched to a gene. Looked up from germline, CDR1 is LNHDA and CDR2 is SQIVND (reference sequence). The CDR3 sequence: CASSTSTGLDEQFF. CDR3 nucleotides: TGTGCCAGTAGTACTTCGACAGGGCTCGATGAGCAGTTCTTC.

This clonotype was counted only a few times. The rearrangement links TRBV6-5 to TRBJ2-2, with no clear D. This CDR3 contains 14 residues. CDR1 is MNHEY and CDR2 is SVGAGI in the germline V gene. V lost 6 bases and J 4 bases, leaving 12 bases between the germline ends. CDR3 protein: CASRKGGSTGELFF. Here the CDR3 DNA reads TGTGCCAGCAGAAAAGGCGGATCCACCGGGGAGCTGTTTTTT.

The rearrangement links TRBV12-3 or TRBV12-4 to TRBJ2-7; the D is unclear. Trimming removed 2 bases at V and 5 bases at J, with 10 bases between. This CDR3 is 13 amino acids long. The CDR3 DNA reads TGTGCCAGCAGTTTAACTATTATGGACGAGCAGTACTTC. Translation gives CASSLTIMDEQYF.

The chain combines TRBV20-1 with TRBJ2-1, with D possibly matching TRBD2 (5 bases). V was clipped by 1 base and J by 5 bases, with 18 bases between them. In germline, CDR1 is DFQATT, CDR2 SNEGSKA (reference sequence). CDR3 size: 16 residues. The CDR3 region is CSARVVPGTSNNEQFF. For the CDR3, the DNA is TGCAGTGCTAGAGTTGTCCCTGGAACTAGTAACAATGAGCAGTTCTTC.

This clonotype has only a few counts. The chain combines TRBV6-4 with TRBJ2-1; tentative D call: TRBD2 (5 bases). Germline assignment: CDR1 MRHNA and CDR2 SNTAGT. The V gene lost 4 bases and the J gene lost 1 base, with 11 bases spanning the gap. The CDR3 runs 15 residues. Here the CDR3 reads CASSARDGSYNEQFF. In DNA, the CDR3 is TGTGCCAGCAGTGCTCGGGATGGTTCCTACAATGAGCAGTTCTTC.

In this sample, this clonotype turned up many times. The V gene is TRBV7-2, the J gene TRBJ2-3, with D possibly called TRBD1 or TRBD2 (6 bases each). Per the germline V gene, CDR1 is SGHTA and CDR2 is FQGNSA. Trimming took off 5 bases at V and 3 bases at J, with 21 bases between the two ends. The CDR3 runs to 17 residues. The CDR3 DNA reads TGTGCCAGCAGCCAATACCCGGAGGGGGTCGGGACAGATACGCAGTATTTT. Translation gives CASSQYPEGVGTDTQYF.

The J gene is TRBJ2-7, the V gene TRBV6-2 or TRBV6-3; D possibly corresponds to TRBD1 (5 bases). CDR3 length equals 16 residues. V shed 0 bases and J shed 5 bases, with 17 bases lying between them. Germline CDR1 is MNHEY and CDR2 is SVGEGT. This CDR3 is CASSYSARTYTHEQYF. CDR3 coding DNA: TGTGCCAGCAGTTACTCGGCCAGGACATACACCCACGAGCAGTACTTC.

This clonotype has more than one count but fewer than ten. V and J are TRBV6-2 or TRBV6-3 and TRBJ1-2; tentative D call: TRBD1 (5 bases). CDR1 MNHEY and CDR2 SVGEGT come from the germline V gene. V lost 7 bases to trimming and J lost 6 bases, with 18 bases between them. The CDR3 consists of 14 residues. The CDR3 sequence is CASTMGPPSNGYTF. For the CDR3, the DNA is TGTGCCAGCACCATGGGACCCCCGTCGAATGGCTACACCTTC.

The chain is built from TRBV6-2 or TRBV6-3 and TRBJ2-7; D possibly uses TRBD1 or TRBD2 (5 bases each). Germline assignment: CDR1 MNHEY and CDR2 SVGEGT. Trimming stripped 7 bases from V and 6 bases from J, with 16 bases between. This CDR3 region has 13 residues. As DNA, the CDR3 is TGTGCCAGCAACCGGGGCCGGTCTTCCGAGCAGTACTTC. This encodes CASNRGRSSEQYF.

The chain links TRBV29-1 to TRBJ1-2, with D perhaps TRBD1 (6 bases). V lost 4 bases, J lost 8 bases, and 14 bases lay in between. The CDR3 sequence is 12 residues long. Germline lookup yields CDR1 SQVTM and CDR2 ANQGSEA. The chain's CDR3 is CSVVRQGYGYTF. The CDR3 nucleotides read TGCAGCGTTGTACGGCAGGGGTACGGCTACACCTTC.